A selection of T cell receptor beta chains follows, all from one sample in a study of technical replicates of blood from several donors. Assay used: immunoSEQ multiplex PCR; TCRdb lists only in-frame clones, some missing. The sample carries 70,000 to 80,000 clones, about nine tenths recorded once. The sample comprised T cells isolated from PBMCs. The receptor set was obtained from a human donor in good health. Some clones in this sample may be carry-over from other donors' samples. The CDR3 runs from the conserved cysteine through the conserved F or W. D genes are given only for firm matches. Size values are once, few and many counts, or a class for expanded clones, and some rows have none.

v_gene,abundance,d_gene,j_gene,CDR3aa,CDR3nt
TRBV5-1,NA,NA,TRBJ1-6,CASSYGDNSPLHF,TGCGCCAGCAGCTACGGGGATAATTCACCCCTCCACTTT
TRBV29-1,NA,NA,TRBJ2-7,CSVAHRLSSYEQYF,TGCAGCGTTGCCCACAGGTTAAGCTCCTACGAGCAGTACTTC
TRBV10-3,NA,NA,TRBJ1-1,CAIRSGGRAFF,TGTGCCATCAGATCCGGGGGTAGAGCTTTCTTT
TRBV6-1,NA,NA,TRBJ1-5,CASSEVGQGNQPQHF,TGTGCCAGCAGTGAAGTGGGTCAGGGAAATCAGCCCCAGCATTTT
TRBV5-1,NA,NA,TRBJ2-7,CASSLVSGTYEQYF,TGCGCCAGCAGCTTGGTGTCGGGTACCTACGAGCAGTACTTC
TRBV2,NA,TRBD2,TRBJ2-4,CASSEITSGTKNIQYF,TGTGCCAGCAGTGAAATCACTAGCGGGACCAAAAACATTCAGTACTTC
TRBV5-4,NA,NA,TRBJ2-5,CASSLRGIEETQYF,TGTGCCAGCAGCTTGAGGGGGATTGAAGAGACCCAGTACTTC
TRBV10-3,NA,TRBD1,TRBJ1-1,CAIRGTGSGAEAFF,TGTGCCATCAGAGGGACAGGGAGTGGGGCTGAAGCTTTCTTT
TRBV6-1,NA,TRBD1,TRBJ2-7,CASDLTGAYEQYF,TGTGCCAGCGACCTGACAGGGGCCTACGAGCAGTACTTC
TRBV14,NA,TRBD2,TRBJ2-3,CASSQAAARGGSTDTQYF,TGTGCCAGCAGCCAAGCAGCTGCGCGGGGGGGTAGCACAGATACGCAGTATTTT
TRBV4-1,once,NA,TRBJ2-5,CASSQEQPQFSTQYF,TGCGCCAGCAGCCAAGAACAGCCCCAATTTTCGACCCAGTACTTC
TRBV14,NA,TRBD1,TRBJ1-2,CASSPDRGYHGYTF,TGTGCCAGCAGCCCGGACAGGGGGTACCATGGCTACACCTTC
TRBV29-1,NA,TRBD1,TRBJ2-7,CSVQQGAYEQYF,TGCAGCGTTCAACAGGGGGCCTACGAGCAGTACTTC
TRBV29-1,once,NA,TRBJ2-7,CSVGSSYEQYF,TGCAGCGTTGGTAGCTCCTACGAGCAGTACTTC
TRBV5-4,NA,NA,TRBJ1-2,CASSPWRGVRYGYTF,TGTGCCAGCAGCCCCTGGCGGGGGGTTCGGTATGGCTACACCTTC
TRBV5-1,NA,TRBD2,TRBJ2-7,CASSSERGTYEQYF,TGCGCCAGCAGCTCCGAGCGGGGAACCTACGAGCAGTACTTC
TRBV25-1,NA,NA,TRBJ1-1,CASSDGGRWTEAFF,TGTGCCAGCAGTGATGGGGGGAGGTGGACTGAAGCTTTCTTT
TRBV27,once,NA,TRBJ2-2,CASSSGNTGELFF,TGTGCCAGCAGTTCGGGGAACACCGGGGAGCTGTTTTTT
TRBV19,NA,NA,TRBJ1-2,CASSNGVSGIYGYTF,TGTGCCAGTAGTAATGGGGTGTCAGGGATCTATGGCTACACCTTC
TRBV5-6,NA,NA,TRBJ1-5,CASSLGVYRATQPQHF,TGTGCCAGCAGCTTGGGAGTTTACAGGGCAACTCAGCCCCAGCATTTT
TRBV21-1,NA,NA,TRBJ2-5,CARSGNPHQETQYF,TGTGCCAGGTCGGGGAATCCACACCAAGAGACCCAGTACTTC
TRBV28,NA,TRBD1,TRBJ2-7,CASTPRWGQGTYEQYF,TGTGCCAGCACCCCTCGGTGGGGACAGGGGACCTACGAGCAGTACTTC
TRBV5-1,NA,NA,TRBJ1-4,CASSPGWDQGEKLFF,TGCGCCAGCAGCCCGGGTTGGGACCAGGGGGAAAAACTGTTTTTT
TRBV7-9,NA,TRBD2,TRBJ2-1,CASSLRTSGSHNEQFF,TGTGCCAGCAGCTTGAGGACTAGCGGGAGCCACAATGAGCAGTTCTTC
TRBV5-4,NA,TRBD1,TRBJ2-2,CASSLGGTGATGELFF,TGTGCCAGCAGCTTGGGGGGGACAGGGGCCACCGGGGAGCTGTTTTTT
TRBV7-9,NA,NA,TRBJ2-1,CASSLSSAEEQFF,TGTGCCAGCAGCTTATCCTCGGCGGAAGAGCAGTTCTTC
TRBV7-7,NA,NA,TRBJ2-1,CASSPDRSSYNEQFF,TGTGCTAGCAGCCCTGACAGGAGCTCCTACAATGAGCAGTTCTTC
TRBV7-6,once,NA,TRBJ2-7,CASSLGLDSYEQYF,TGTGCCAGCAGCTTAGGTTTAGACTCCTACGAGCAGTACTTC
TRBV5-1,NA,NA,TRBJ2-1,CASSDTTGAEQFF,TGCGCCAGCAGCGATACCACAGGCGCTGAGCAGTTCTTC
TRBV5-6,NA,TRBD2,TRBJ2-3,CASSLLAGPGENTQYF,TGTGCCAGCAGCCTACTAGCGGGGCCGGGGGAAAATACGCAGTATTTT
TRBV5-1,NA,NA,TRBJ2-5,CASSSTGTSGETQYF,TGCGCCAGCAGCTCGACAGGGACCAGCGGGGAGACCCAGTACTTC
TRBV7-7,NA,NA,TRBJ2-1,CASRIRDAPQNEQFF,TGTGCTAGCCGAATCAGGGATGCGCCCCAGAATGAGCAGTTCTTC
TRBV6-5,NA,NA,TRBJ1-2,CASSHERTANYGYTF,TGTGCCAGCAGTCACGAGAGGACAGCTAACTATGGCTACACCTTC
TRBV28,NA,NA,TRBJ1-5,CASSPREQPQHF,TGTGCCAGCAGTCCGAGGGAGCAGCCCCAGCATTTT
TRBV5-4,NA,TRBD2,TRBJ2-3,CASSSLVSGRTDTQYF,TGTGCCAGCAGCTCCCTGGTTAGCGGGCGGACGGATACGCAGTATTTT
TRBV7-6,NA,NA,TRBJ2-1,CASSPGDLQAYNEQFF,TGTGCCAGCAGCCCGGGGGACTTACAAGCCTACAATGAGCAGTTCTTC
TRBV15,NA,TRBD1,TRBJ1-3,CATSSHPADRGSNTIYF,TGTGCCACCAGCAGCCACCCCGCCGACAGGGGGTCTAACACCATATATTTT
TRBV11-2,NA,TRBD1,TRBJ1-1,CASSSYRGGNTEAFF,TGTGCCAGCAGCTCGTACAGGGGCGGAAACACTGAAGCTTTCTTT
TRBV7-9,NA,NA,TRBJ2-3,CASSSNNTDTQYF,TGTGCCAGCAGCTCAAACAACACAGATACGCAGTATTTT
TRBV5-5,few,NA,TRBJ1-6,CASSQIDSPLHF,TGTGCCAGCAGCCAGATCGATTCACCCCTCCACTTT